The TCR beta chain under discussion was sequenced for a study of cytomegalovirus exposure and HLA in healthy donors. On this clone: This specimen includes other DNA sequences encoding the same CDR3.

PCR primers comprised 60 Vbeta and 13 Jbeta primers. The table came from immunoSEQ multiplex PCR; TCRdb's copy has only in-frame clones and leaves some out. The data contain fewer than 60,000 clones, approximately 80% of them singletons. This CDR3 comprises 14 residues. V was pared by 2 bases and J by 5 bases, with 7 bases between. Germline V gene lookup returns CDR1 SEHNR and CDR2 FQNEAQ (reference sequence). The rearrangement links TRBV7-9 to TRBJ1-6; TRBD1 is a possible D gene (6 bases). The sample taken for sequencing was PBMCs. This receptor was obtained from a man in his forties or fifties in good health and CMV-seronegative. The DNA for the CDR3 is TGTGCCAGCAGCTTACCAGGGGATAATTCACCCCTCCACTTT. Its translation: CASSLPGDNSPLHF.